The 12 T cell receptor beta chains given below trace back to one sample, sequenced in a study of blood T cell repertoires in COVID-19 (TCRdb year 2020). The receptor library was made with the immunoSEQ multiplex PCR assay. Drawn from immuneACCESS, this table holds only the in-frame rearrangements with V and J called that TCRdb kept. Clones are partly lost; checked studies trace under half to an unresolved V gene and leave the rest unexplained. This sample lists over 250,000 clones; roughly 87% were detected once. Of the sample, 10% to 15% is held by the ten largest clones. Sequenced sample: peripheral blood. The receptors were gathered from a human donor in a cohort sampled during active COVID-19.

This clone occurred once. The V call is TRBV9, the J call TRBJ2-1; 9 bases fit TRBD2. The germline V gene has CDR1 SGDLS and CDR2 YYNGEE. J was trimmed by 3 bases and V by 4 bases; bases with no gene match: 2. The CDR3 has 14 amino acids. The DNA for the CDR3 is TGTGCCAGCAGCCGGACTAGCGACTACAATGAGCAGTTCTTC. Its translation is CASSRTSDYNEQFF. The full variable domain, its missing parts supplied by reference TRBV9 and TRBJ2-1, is DSGVTQTPKHLITATGQRVTLRCSPRSGDLSVYWYQQSLDQGLQFLIQYYNGEERAKGNILERFSAQQFPDLHSELNLSSLELGDSALYFCASSRTSDYNEQFFGPGTRLTVL.

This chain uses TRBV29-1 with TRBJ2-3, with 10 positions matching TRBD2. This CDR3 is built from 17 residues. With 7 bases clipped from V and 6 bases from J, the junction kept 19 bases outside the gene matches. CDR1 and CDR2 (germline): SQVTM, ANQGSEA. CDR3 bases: TGCAGCGCCCGCGGGGGCGGGGGTAAGGGACTAGCGGATACGCAGTATTTT. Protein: CSARGGGGKGLADTQYF.

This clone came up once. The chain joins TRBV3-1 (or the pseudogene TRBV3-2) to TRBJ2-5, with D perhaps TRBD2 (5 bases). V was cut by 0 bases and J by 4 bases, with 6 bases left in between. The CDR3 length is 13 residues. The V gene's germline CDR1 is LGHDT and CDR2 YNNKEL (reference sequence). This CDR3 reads CASSQDRGETQYF. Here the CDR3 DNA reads TGTGCCAGCAGCCAAGATCGGGGAGAGACCCAGTACTTC.

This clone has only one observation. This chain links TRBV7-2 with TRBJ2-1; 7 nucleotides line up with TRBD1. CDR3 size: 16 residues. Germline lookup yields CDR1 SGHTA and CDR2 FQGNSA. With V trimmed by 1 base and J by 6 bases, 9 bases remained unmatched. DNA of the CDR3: TGTGCCAGCAGCTTAGGTGCCGGACAGGTAGGCAATGAGCAGTTCTTC. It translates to CASSLGAGQVGNEQFF. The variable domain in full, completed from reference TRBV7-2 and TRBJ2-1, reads GAGVSQSPSNKVTEKGKDVELRCDPISGHTALYWYRQSLGQGLEFLIYFQGNSAPDKSGLPSDRFSAERTGGSVSTLTIQRTQQEDSAVYLCASSLGAGQVGNEQFFGPGTRLTVL.

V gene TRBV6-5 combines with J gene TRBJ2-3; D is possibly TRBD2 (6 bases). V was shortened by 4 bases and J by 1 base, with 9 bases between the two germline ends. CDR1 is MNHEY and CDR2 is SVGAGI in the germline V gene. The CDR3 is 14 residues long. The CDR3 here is CASSWSGRTDTQYF. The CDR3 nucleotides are TGTGCCAGCAGTTGGAGCGGGCGCACAGATACGCAGTATTTT.

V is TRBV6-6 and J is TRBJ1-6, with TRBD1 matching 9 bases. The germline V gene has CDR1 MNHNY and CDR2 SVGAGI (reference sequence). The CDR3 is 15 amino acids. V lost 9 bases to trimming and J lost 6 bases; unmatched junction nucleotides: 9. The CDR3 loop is CASLSPGQGNSPLHF. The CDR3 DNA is TGTGCCAGTTTATCCCCGGGACAGGGTAATTCACCCCTCCACTTT.

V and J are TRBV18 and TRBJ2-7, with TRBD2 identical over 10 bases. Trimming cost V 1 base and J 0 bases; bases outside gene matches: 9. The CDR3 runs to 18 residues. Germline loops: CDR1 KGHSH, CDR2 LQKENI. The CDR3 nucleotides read TGTGCCAGCTCACCACAATCGGTAGCGGGGGGAAGCTCCTACGAGCAGTACTTC. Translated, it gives CASSPQSVAGGSSYEQYF.

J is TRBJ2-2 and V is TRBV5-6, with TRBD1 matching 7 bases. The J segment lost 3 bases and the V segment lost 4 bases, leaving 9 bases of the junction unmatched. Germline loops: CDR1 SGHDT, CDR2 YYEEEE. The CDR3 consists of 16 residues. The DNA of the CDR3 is TGTGCCAGCAGCGCCCCCCGGGACAGTCACACCGGGGAGCTGTTTTTT. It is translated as CASSAPRDSHTGELFF.

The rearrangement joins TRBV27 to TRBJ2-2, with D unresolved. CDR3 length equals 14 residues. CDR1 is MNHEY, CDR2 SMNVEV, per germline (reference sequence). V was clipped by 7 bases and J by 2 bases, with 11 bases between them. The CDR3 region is CASTLGQNTGELFF. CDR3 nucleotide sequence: TGTGCCAGCACCCTAGGTCAAAACACCGGGGAGCTGTTTTTT.

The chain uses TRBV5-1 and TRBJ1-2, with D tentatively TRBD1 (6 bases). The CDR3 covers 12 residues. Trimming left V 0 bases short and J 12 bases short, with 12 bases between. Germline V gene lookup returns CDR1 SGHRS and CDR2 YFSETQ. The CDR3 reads CASSLDGGPDTF. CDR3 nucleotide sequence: TGCGCCAGCAGCTTGGACGGGGGGCCGGACACCTTC.

The CDR3 reads CASSPGQGTWYEQYF. The CDR3 coding sequence is TGTGCCAGCAGCCCGGGACAGGGGACTTGGTACGAGCAGTACTTC. V is TRBV5-4 and J is TRBJ2-7; 10 bases match TRBD1. Germline V gene lookup returns CDR1 SGHNT and CDR2 YYREEE (reference sequence). This CDR3 has 15 residues. With V trimmed by 4 bases and J by 4 bases, 8 bases remained unmatched.

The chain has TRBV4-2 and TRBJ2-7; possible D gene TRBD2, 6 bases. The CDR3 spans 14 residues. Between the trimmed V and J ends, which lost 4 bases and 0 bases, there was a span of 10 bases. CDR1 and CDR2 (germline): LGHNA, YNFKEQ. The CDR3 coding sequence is TGTGCCAGCAGCCGGGGCGGGAACTCCTACGAGCAGTACTTC. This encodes CASSRGGNSYEQYF.